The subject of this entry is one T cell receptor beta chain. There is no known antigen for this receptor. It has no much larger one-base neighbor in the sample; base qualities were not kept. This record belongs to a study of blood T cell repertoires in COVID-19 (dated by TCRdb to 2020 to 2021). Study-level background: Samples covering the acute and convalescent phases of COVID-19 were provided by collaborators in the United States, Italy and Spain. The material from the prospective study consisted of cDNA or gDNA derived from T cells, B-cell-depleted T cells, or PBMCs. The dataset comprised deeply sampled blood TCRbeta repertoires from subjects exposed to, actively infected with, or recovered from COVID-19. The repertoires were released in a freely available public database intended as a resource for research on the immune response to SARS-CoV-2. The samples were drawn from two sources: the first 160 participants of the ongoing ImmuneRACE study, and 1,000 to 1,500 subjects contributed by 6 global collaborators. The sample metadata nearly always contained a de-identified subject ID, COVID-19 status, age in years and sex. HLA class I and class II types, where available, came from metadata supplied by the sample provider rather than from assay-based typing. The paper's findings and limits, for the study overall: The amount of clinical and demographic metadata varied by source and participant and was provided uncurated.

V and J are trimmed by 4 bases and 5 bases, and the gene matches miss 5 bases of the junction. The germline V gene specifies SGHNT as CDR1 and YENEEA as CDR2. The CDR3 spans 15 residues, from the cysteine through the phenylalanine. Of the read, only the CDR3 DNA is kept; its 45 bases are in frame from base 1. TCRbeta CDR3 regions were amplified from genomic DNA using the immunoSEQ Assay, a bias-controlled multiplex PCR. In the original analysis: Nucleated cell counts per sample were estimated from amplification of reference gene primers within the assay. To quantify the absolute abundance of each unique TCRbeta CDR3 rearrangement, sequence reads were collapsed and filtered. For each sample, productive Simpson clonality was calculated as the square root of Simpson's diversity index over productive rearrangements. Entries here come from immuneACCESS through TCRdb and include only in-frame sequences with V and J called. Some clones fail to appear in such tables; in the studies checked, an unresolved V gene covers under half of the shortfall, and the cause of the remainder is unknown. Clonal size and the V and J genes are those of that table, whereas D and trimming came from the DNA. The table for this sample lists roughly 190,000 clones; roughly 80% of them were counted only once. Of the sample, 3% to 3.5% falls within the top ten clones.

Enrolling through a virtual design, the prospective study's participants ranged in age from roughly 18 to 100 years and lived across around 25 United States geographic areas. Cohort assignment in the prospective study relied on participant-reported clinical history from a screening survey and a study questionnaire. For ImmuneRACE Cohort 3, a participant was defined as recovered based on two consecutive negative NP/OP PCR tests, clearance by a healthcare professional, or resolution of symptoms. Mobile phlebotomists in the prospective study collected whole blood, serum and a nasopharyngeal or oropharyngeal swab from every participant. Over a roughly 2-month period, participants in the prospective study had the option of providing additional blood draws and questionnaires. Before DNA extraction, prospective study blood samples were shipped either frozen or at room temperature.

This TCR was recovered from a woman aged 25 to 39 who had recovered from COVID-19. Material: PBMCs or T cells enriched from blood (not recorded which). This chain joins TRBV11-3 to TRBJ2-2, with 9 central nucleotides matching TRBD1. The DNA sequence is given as TGTGCCAGCAGCTCTCGGACAGGGGAAACCGGGGAGCTGTTTTTT. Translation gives CASSSRTGETGELFF.